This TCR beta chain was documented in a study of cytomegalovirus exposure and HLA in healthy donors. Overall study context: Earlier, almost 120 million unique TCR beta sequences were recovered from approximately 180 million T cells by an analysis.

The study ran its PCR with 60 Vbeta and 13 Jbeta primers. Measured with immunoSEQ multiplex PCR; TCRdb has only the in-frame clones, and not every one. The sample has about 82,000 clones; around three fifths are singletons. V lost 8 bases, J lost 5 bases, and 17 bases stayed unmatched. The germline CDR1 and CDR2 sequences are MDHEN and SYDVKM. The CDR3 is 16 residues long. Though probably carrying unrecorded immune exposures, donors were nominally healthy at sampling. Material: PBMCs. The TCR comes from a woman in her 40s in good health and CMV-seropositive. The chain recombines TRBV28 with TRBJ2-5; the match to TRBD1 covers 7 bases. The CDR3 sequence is CASGTQGPQNRETQYF. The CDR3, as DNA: TGTGCCAGCGGAACACAGGGGCCTCAGAATCGGGAGACCCAGTACTTC.